This TCR beta chain was identified in a study of blood T cell repertoires in COVID-19 (dated by TCRdb to 2018 to 2021). Context from the whole study: Samples covering the acute and convalescent phases of COVID-19 were provided by collaborators in the United States, Italy and Spain. The repertoires were released in a freely available public database intended as a resource for research on the immune response to SARS-CoV-2. Deeply sampled blood TCRbeta repertoires from subjects exposed to, actively infected with, or recovered from COVID-19 were included in the dataset. Samples were obtained from the ongoing ImmuneRACE study (first 160 participants) and from about 1,300 subjects provided by 6 global collaborators. Where HLA class I and class II types were available, the types were taken from metadata supplied by the sample provider, not from assay-based typing. The prospective study material was composed of cDNA or gDNA derived from T cells, B-cell-depleted T cells, or PBMCs. Sample metadata almost always included a de-identified subject ID, COVID-19 status, age in years and sex.

The immunoSEQ Assay, a bias-controlled multiplex PCR, was used to amplify TCRbeta CDR3 regions from genomic DNA. Regarding the original processing steps: The number of nucleated cells in each sample was estimated from the amplification of reference gene primers within the assay. To quantify the absolute abundance of each unique TCRbeta CDR3 rearrangement, sequence reads were collapsed and filtered. For each sample, productive Simpson clonality was calculated by taking the square root of Simpson's diversity index across productive rearrangements. TCRdb took this table from immuneACCESS and kept in-frame rearrangements with V and J called. Such tables lack part of the clones; where checked against another copy, unresolved V genes explain under half of the gap, and the rest is unexplained. Clone size and the V and J calls come from that table; the DNA yielded D and trimming. Counted in this sample were 200,000 to 300,000 clones; about nine tenths of them appeared once. The ten largest clones represent 6.2% of the sample.

Broad study findings and their caveats: The quantity of clinical and demographic metadata differed by source and by participant and was supplied without curation.

Worth noting for this clone: It lacks a known antigen. Per-base quality was not reported, and no clone a single base away is much larger than it.

The germline V gene (reference sequence) specifies LGHDT as CDR1 and YNNKEL as CDR2. The CDR3 contains 15 residues, cysteine and phenylalanine counted. The kept DNA is CDR3 alone, 45 bases in frame from the first base. Trimming costs V 5 bases and J 2 bases, and their ends lie 14 bases apart. The collaborating institutions used their own protocols to collect whole blood in K2EDTA tubes. For TCRbeta analysis, collaborators shipped samples in one of three forms: frozen whole blood, isolated PBMCs, or DNA extracted from either of those sample types. The rearranged chain carries TRBV3-1 (or the pseudogene TRBV3-2) and TRBJ2-3, with a weak D call of TRBD1 (6 bases match). The sequenced sample consisted of peripheral blood. The clonotype was recovered from a man in his sixties with acute or convalescent COVID-19. The nucleotide sequence is given as TGTGCCAGCAGCTCCCTCAGGGGAGACACAGATACGCAGTATTTT. The translation is CASSSLRGDTDTQYF.